This T cell receptor (beta chain) was recorded in a study of CD8 T cells in Susac syndrome. Overall study context: Blood was drawn from Susac syndrome patients while they were therapy-naive, on corticosteroids, or on intravenous immunoglobulin alone.

The ends lost 0 bases at V and 4 bases at J; junction bases unmatched: 5. This CDR3 is 14 amino acids long. From germline, CDR1 is DFQATT and CDR2 SNEGSKA (reference sequence). Worth noting for this clonotype: Its specificity is unknown.

Findings of the study overall: The CD4+ T cell repertoires from Susac syndrome exhibited no clonal expansion.

Roughly 0.45 to 1 ug RNA was reverse transcribed with random hexamers. TCRdb recomputed calls from the immunoSEQ multiplex PCR reads with MiXCR, one row per CDR3 protein. This sample carries approximately 150,000 distinct CDR3 sequences, approximately 95% of them seen once, and the ten largest clones take about 0.08%. This sequence joins TRBV20-1 and TRBJ1-1; 7 bases are shared with TRBD1. The specimen sequenced was CD4+ T cells from PBMCs. The clonotype comes from a human donor with Susac syndrome. CDR3 nucleotide sequence: TGCAGTGCTAGAGAAGACAGGGTTAGCACTGAAGCTTTCTTT. Translation: CSAREDRVSTEAFF.